The 20 T cell receptor beta chains in this list originate from one sample, sequenced in a study of regulatory T cells in long-lasting Graves disease. According to the study, TCR beta libraries were built with iRepertoire HTBI primers and CDR3-region Arm-PCR. TCRdb ran MiXCR on the multiplex PCR reads and lists one entry per CDR3 protein. The sample contains 400,000 to 500,000 distinct CDR3 sequences, approximately 16% of which appear only once. Specified time point: newly diagnosed GD, antithyroid drugs for less than 3 months. There was RNA extracted from PBMCs, and the TCR library was made from it. This sample also belongs to another study, concerning T cells in Graves' hyperthyroidism and ophthalmopathy.

Here the sequenced sample was peripheral blood mononuclear cells (PBMCs), taken at new diagnosis, from a patient treated with antithyroid drugs. The receptors were gathered from a woman aged 40 to 50 with Graves disease.

This clonotype was seen repeatedly, ten times or more. V is TRBV12-3 or TRBV12-4 and J is TRBJ2-1; 11 bases line up with TRBD2. The CDR3 totals 15 residues. The V gene end was trimmed by 3 bases and the J gene end by 6 bases; junction bases not matched to a gene: 4. The CDR3 protein is CASSFVAGGSNEQFF. The CDR3 DNA sequence: TGTGCCAGCAGTTTTGTAGCGGGAGGGTCCAATGAGCAGTTCTTC.

The chain employs TRBV14 and TRBJ2-3; D is unresolved. The germline V gene encodes CDR1 SGHDN and CDR2 FVKESK. The V and J ends lost 4 bases and 6 bases respectively, with 14 bases between them. The CDR3 spans 14 residues. The CDR3 region has the DNA TGTGCCAGCAGCCTCCCCTCCGTAGGGGATACGCAGTATTTT. Protein: CASSLPSVGDTQYF.

This clonotype was detected many times. Compared with germline, one end of the junction differs, possibly owing to a read error. This chain links TRBV6-5 with TRBJ2-7, with TRBD1 matching over 9 bases. Germline loops: CDR1 MNHEY, CDR2 SVGAGI. The CDR3 covers 14 residues. The CDR3 coding sequence is TGTGCCAGCAGTTACTCGGGACAGGGTTACGGGCAGTACTTC. Its protein product is CASSYSGQGYGQYF.

The genes are TRBV4-3 and TRBJ1-5; 7 nucleotides line up with TRBD1. This CDR3 region has 15 residues. The V segment lost 3 bases and the J segment 7 bases; nucleotides outside the gene matches: 9. Germline CDR1 is LGHNA and CDR2 is YSLEER. The CDR3 region has the DNA TGCGCCAGCAGCCAGTACTACAGGGGCGGACAGCCCCAGCATTTT. Protein product: CASSQYYRGGQPQHF.

This clonotype was recorded a few times. J is TRBJ1-1 and V is TRBV27; D is possibly TRBD1 (5 bases). V lost 5 bases and J lost 1, with 11 bases in between. The CDR3 has 14 amino acids. Germline lookup yields CDR1 MNHEY and CDR2 SMNVEV (reference sequence). CDR3 sequence: CASSIRASNTEAFF. CDR3 DNA sequence: TGTGCCAGCAGTATCAGGGCGTCGAACACTGAAGCTTTCTTT.

This clonotype has at least ten counts. The chain joins TRBV18 to TRBJ2-5, with TRBD1 matching 9 bases. Germline values: CDR1 KGHSH, CDR2 LQKENI. J was trimmed by 4 bases and V by 0 bases; bases with no gene match: 3. This CDR3 contains 15 residues. CDR3 in amino acids: CASSPPDRGVETQYF. In DNA, the CDR3 is TGTGCCAGCTCACCACCAGACAGGGGGGTAGAGACCCAGTACTTC.

The table lists this clonotype with many counts. The chain employs TRBV20-1 and TRBJ2-7; D is uncertain. V was cut by 1 base and J by 7 bases, with 14 bases left in between. The CDR3 extends over 13 amino acids. The germline CDR1 and CDR2 sequences are DFQATT and SNEGSKA (reference sequence). CDR3 DNA: TGCAGTGCTAGAGGTGCAGGAGAAATGGAGCAGTACTTC. This translates into CSARGAGEMEQYF.

This clonotype appeared a few times. The chain recombines TRBV4-1 with TRBJ1-2; 8 bases fit TRBD1. The CDR3 contains 15 residues. Unmatched junction bases numbered 8, after V lost 4 bases and J lost 4 bases. Germline CDR1 reads MGHRA; CDR2 reads YSYEKL. The CDR3: CASSRYRDRLYGYTF. The CDR3 DNA is TGCGCCAGCAGCCGATACCGGGACAGGCTCTATGGCTACACCTTC.

CDR3 residues: CASSYSQGPQETQYF. CDR3 sequence (DNA): TGTGCCAGCAGTTACTCACAGGGACCTCAAGAGACCCAGTACTTC. The chain couples TRBV6-5 to TRBJ2-5; TRBD1 is a possible D gene (6 bases). The V end lost 0 bases, the J end lost 2 bases, and 10 bases lay between the germline ends. Per germline, CDR1 MNHEY and CDR2 SVGAGI. The CDR3 sequence is 15 residues long.

The chain combines TRBV20-1 with TRBJ2-3, with TRBD2 matching over 8 bases. The trim removed 6 bases at V and 2 bases at J, leaving 10 bases unmatched. Germline V gene sequence: CDR1 DFQATT, CDR2 SNEGSKA (reference sequence). The CDR3 extends over 15 amino acids. CDR3 residues: CSAHTSGYYTDTQYF. In nucleotides, the CDR3 is TGCAGTGCACACACTAGCGGATATTACACAGATACGCAGTATTTT.

This clonotype was observed at least ten times. This rearrangement joins TRBV2 to TRBJ1-6; no reliable D call. The CDR3 extends over 13 amino acids. From germline, CDR1 is SNHLY and CDR2 FYNNEI. Trimming cost V 6 bases and J 3 bases, with 6 bases left between them. The CDR3: CASSLDYNSPLHF. The CDR3 bases are TGTGCCAGCAGCCTCGACTATAATTCACCCCTCCACTTT. Drawing the rest from reference TRBV2 and TRBJ1-6, the complete variable domain is EPEVTQTPSHQVTQMGQEVILRCVPISNHLYFYWYRQILGQKVEFLVSFYNNEISEKSEIFDDQFSVERPDGSNFTLKIRSTKLEDSAMYFCASSLDYNSPLHFGNGTRLTVT.

This clonotype was counted at least ten times. The V call is TRBV2, the J call TRBJ2-1, with TRBD2 matching 13 bases. The CDR3 runs 16 residues. The germline V gene has CDR1 SNHLY and CDR2 FYNNEI. Trimming took 6 bases from V and 2 from J; bases not matched to a gene: 4. The CDR3 sequence is CASRGGLAGTYNEQFF. Here the CDR3 DNA reads TGTGCCAGCAGAGGGGGACTAGCGGGAACCTACAATGAGCAGTTCTTC.

The sample holds many counts of this clonotype. This rearrangement joins TRBV12-3 or TRBV12-4 to TRBJ2-7; TRBD1 aligns across 9 bases. The CDR3 extends over 15 amino acids. Trimming at V came to 5 bases and at J to 2 bases, leaving 7 bases not matched to a gene. CDR3 region: CASSTTGTGTYEQYF. DNA for the CDR3: TGTGCCAGCAGTACTACCGGGACAGGGACCTACGAGCAGTACTTC.

This clonotype was counted many times. This chain links TRBV11-3 with TRBJ1-4, with D possibly matching TRBD1 (5 bases). The CDR3 runs to 13 residues. Per the germline V gene, CDR1 is SGHNT and CDR2 is YENEEA. V gave up 0 bases and J gave up 8 bases, with 7 bases separating them. The CDR3 nucleotides read TGTGCCAGCAGCTTAGATGGGGACGAAAAACTGTTTTTT. Translating it yields CASSLDGDEKLFF.

This clonotype was detected ten times or more. CDR3 sequence reads: CASSFSSGYTQYF. The CDR3 bases are TGTGCCAGCAGTTTTTCTAGCGGGTATACGCAGTATTTT. The rearrangement uses TRBV27 and TRBJ2-3, with 8 nucleotides matching TRBD2. Trimming removed 3 bases from V and 7 bases from J; junction bases left unmatched: 3. Germline V gene lookup returns CDR1 MNHEY and CDR2 SMNVEV (reference sequence). The CDR3 covers 13 residues.

In its sample, this clonotype was seen a few times. This chain uses TRBV11-3 with TRBJ2-3, with TRBD2 identical over 11 bases. The length of the CDR3 is 21 residues. The V gene's germline CDR1 is SGHNT and CDR2 YENEEA. Trimming at V came to 0 bases and at J to 1 base, leaving 15 bases not matched to a gene. CDR3 region: CASSLDPVLLAGEVGTDTQYF. The CDR3 DNA follows: TGTGCCAGCAGCTTAGATCCGGTACTACTAGCGGGAGAAGTCGGCACAGATACGCAGTATTTT. The variable domain in full, with the rest retrieved from reference TRBV11-3 and TRBJ2-3, is EAGVVQSPRYKIIEKKQPVAFWCNPISGHNTLYWYLQNLGQGPELLIRYENEEAVDDSQLPKDRFSAERLKGVDSTLKIQPAELGDSAVYLCASSLDPVLLAGEVGTDTQYFGPGTRLTVL.

In this sample, this clonotype turned up many times. The chain combines TRBV12-3 or TRBV12-4 with TRBJ2-2; TRBD2 might be the D (5 bases). This CDR3 contains 11 residues. Trimming removed 4 bases from V and 15 bases from J, with 12 bases in between. CDR3 nucleotide sequence: TGTGCCAGCAGTTCGGCGAGGGCGGTGTTTTTT. This gives the protein CASSSARAVFF.

At least ten counts were recorded for this clonotype. Here the CDR3 DNA reads TGTGCCAGTAGTATATCGCCTAGCGGCTCCTACGAGCAGTACTTC. Amino acid sequence: CASSISPSGSYEQYF. The V and J genes are TRBV19 and TRBJ2-7, with 7 bases aligning to TRBD2. V gave up 2 bases and J gave up 0 bases; unmatched junction bases: 4. Germline V lookup: CDR1 LNHDA, CDR2 SQIVND (reference sequence). This CDR3 is built from 15 residues. The full variable domain, its missing parts supplied by reference TRBV19 and TRBJ2-7, is DGGITQSPKYLFRKEGQNVTLSCEQNLNHDAMYWYRQDPGQGLRLIYYSQIVNDFQKGDIAEGYSVSREKKESFPLTVTSAQKNPTAFYLCASSISPSGSYEQYFGPGTRLTVT.

This clonotype was counted a few times. The chain carries TRBV5-1 and TRBJ2-1, with TRBD2 identical over 8 bases. V dropped 4 bases and J dropped 0; count of bases not matched to a gene: 9. The length of the CDR3 is 17 residues. Germline CDR1 is SGHRS and CDR2 is YFSETQ. CDR3 in amino acids: CASSLNLLAVSYNEQFF. For the CDR3, the DNA is TGCGCCAGCAGCCTGAATCTACTAGCGGTCTCCTACAATGAGCAGTTCTTC.

J is TRBJ1-2 and V is TRBV6-1; weak D call: TRBD1 (5 bases). CDR3 length: 13 amino acids. Trimming shortened V by 5 bases and J by 3 bases, and 10 bases separated the two germline ends. The germline V gene has CDR1 MNHNS and CDR2 SASEGT. Here the CDR3 DNA reads TGTGCCAGCAGTAGGGACCGAGACTATGGCTACACCTTC. Its translation is CASSRDRDYGYTF.